This TCR beta chain was captured in a study of CD8 T cells in ankylosing spondylitis. This clonotype came up many times. Its antigen remains unidentified. This CDR3 contains 16 residues. Germline CDR1 reads SGHRS; CDR2 reads YFSETQ. V lost 0 bases, J lost 3 bases, and 14 bases lay in between. Findings of the study overall: Earlier literature documents some of the motif variants in reactive arthritis synovial fluid and blood.

Quantitative molecular-barcoded 5'-RACE generated the TCR beta libraries. TCRdb ran MiXCR on the 5' RACE reads and lists one entry per CDR3 protein. The table records 200,000 to 250,000 distinct CDR3 sequences, roughly a tenth of them present only once. The rearrangement links TRBV5-1 to TRBJ2-3, with D possibly matching TRBD2 (6 bases). The sequenced material came from blood, either unsorted or a sorted T cell fraction (not recorded which). The source of this sequence is a male donor with ankylosing spondylitis or in good health (not recorded which). This CDR3 is CASSLVWRGRTDTQYF. The CDR3 region has the DNA TGCGCCAGCAGCTTGGTGTGGAGGGGTCGGACAGATACGCAGTATTTT.